The 11 T cell receptor beta chains given below trace back to one sample, sequenced in a study of shared clonotypes between healthy human individuals. Naive CD8 cells comprised CD45RO-negative, CCR7-positively selected cells, excluding terminally differentiated effector memory CD45RA+ cells. The table came from immunoSEQ multiplex PCR; TCRdb's copy has only in-frame clones and leaves some out. The sample consists of under 700,000 clones, 85% to 95% of them appearing once. The specimen sequenced was naive CD8+ T cells sorted from blood. The source of these receptors is a woman between 25 and 40 years old in good health.

The V call is TRBV29-1, the J call TRBJ2-1; 8 bases are a match to TRBD2. From germline, CDR1 is SQVTM and CDR2 ANQGSEA. This CDR3 region has 14 residues. V lost 3 bases, J lost 2 bases, and 3 bases stayed unmatched. The CDR3 coding sequence is TGCAGCGTTGAGGCGGGAGGCGCCTACAATGAGCAGTTCTTC. It encodes CSVEAGGAYNEQFF.

The genes are TRBV28 and TRBJ1-1; TRBD1 matches 7 bases. V was clipped by 4 bases and J by 6 bases; unmatched bases: 8. CDR3 length equals 14 residues. Germline CDR1 is MDHEN and CDR2 is SYDVKM. The CDR3 bases are TGTGCCAGCAGTTCTGCAGGGGGGAATTCTGAAGCTTTCTTT. This translates into CASSSAGGNSEAFF.

V gene TRBV5-4 combines with J gene TRBJ2-7; D tentatively fits TRBD1 or TRBD2 (5 bases each). The CDR3 consists of 16 residues. CDR1 and CDR2 (germline): SGHNT, YYREEE (reference sequence). V was shortened by 2 bases and J by 2 bases, with 17 bases between the two germline ends. CDR3 in amino acids: CASSFRSGTDPYEQYF. DNA of the CDR3: TGTGCCAGCAGCTTTAGGTCCGGGACGGACCCCTACGAGCAGTACTTC.

The count of this clone is one. V gene TRBV28 combines with J gene TRBJ2-7; D tentatively reads TRBD1 or TRBD2 (5 bases each). Germline values: CDR1 MDHEN, CDR2 SYDVKM. V shed 8 bases and J shed 2 bases, with 13 bases lying between them. The CDR3 totals 13 residues. CDR3 sequence: CASRGGIAYEQYF. CDR3 nucleotides: TGTGCCAGCCGTGGGGGAATAGCCTACGAGCAGTACTTC.

The chain employs TRBV7-9 and TRBJ2-7; D possibly matches TRBD1 or TRBD2 (5 bases each). Trimming took off 5 bases at V and 2 bases at J, with 19 bases between the two ends. The CDR3 has 16 residues. The germline V gene encodes CDR1 SEHNR and CDR2 FQNEAQ (reference sequence). Here the CDR3 reads CASSAGVGTPAYEQYF. CDR3 in DNA: TGTGCCAGCAGCGCAGGCGTCGGGACGCCCGCCTACGAGCAGTACTTC.

The chain employs TRBV27 and TRBJ2-3, with D uncertain. The CDR3 totals 13 residues. V was clipped by 1 base and J by 3 bases, with 5 bases between them. Germline CDR1 and CDR2: MNHEY and SMNVEV (reference sequence). This CDR3 reads CASSLFLTDTQYF. The DNA for the CDR3 is TGTGCCAGCAGTTTATTTTTGACAGATACGCAGTATTTT.

The chain recombines TRBV27 with TRBJ2-5; D is unresolved. The CDR3 extends over 11 amino acids. The V end lost 6 bases, the J end lost 13 bases, and 15 bases lay between the germline ends. Germline loops: CDR1 MNHEY, CDR2 SMNVEV (reference sequence). The CDR3 DNA reads as TGTGCCAGCAGGTCCACCATGGTGCTGTACTTC. Its protein product is CASRSTMVLYF.

Notes on this clone: The same CDR3 can be traced to other DNA sequences in this sample. The chain recombines TRBV4-1 with TRBJ2-1, with no clear D. The ends were cut back, 4 bases at V and 4 bases at J, with 11 bases in the middle. This CDR3 spans 14 amino acids. CDR1 is MGHRA, CDR2 YSYEKL, per germline. The CDR3 sequence is CASSPAGGYNEQFF. In DNA, the CDR3 is TGCGCCAGCAGCCCGGCAGGTGGATACAATGAGCAGTTCTTC.

The CDR3 loop is CASNPQGTASYEQYF. Written as DNA, the CDR3 is TGTGCCAGCAACCCCCAAGGGACCGCGAGTTACGAGCAGTACTTC. The V call is TRBV28, the J call TRBJ2-7; D might be TRBD1 or TRBD2, each matching 5 bases. Germline V CDR1 and CDR2: MDHEN, SYDVKM. The CDR3 is 15 amino acids. V gave up 7 bases and J gave up 4 bases, with 20 bases separating them.

The chain has TRBV5-6 and TRBJ2-1, with a tentative D call TRBD1 (5 bases). CDR1 and CDR2 (germline): SGHDT, YYEEEE. The CDR3 consists of 13 residues. Deletions cut 4 bases from V and 4 bases from J, with 9 bases between. CDR3 amino acids: CASSDAGYNEQFF. The CDR3, as DNA: TGTGCCAGCAGCGATGCAGGGTACAATGAGCAGTTCTTC.

The J gene is TRBJ2-7, the V gene TRBV7-9; D might be TRBD2 (5 bases). V gave up 3 bases and J gave up 2 bases, with 11 bases separating them. The germline CDR1 and CDR2 sequences are SEHNR and FQNEAQ (reference sequence). This CDR3 has 14 residues. The DNA for the CDR3 is TGTGCCAGCAGCTTGAGTCCGAGGGCCTACGAGCAGTACTTC. It codes for CASSLSPRAYEQYF.